This T cell receptor beta chain was profiled in a study of blood T cells in healthy people across ages. Notes on the study in general: Both naive CD4+ cell counts and diversity were greater in long-lived donors than in aged donors. Per million T cells, TCR beta diversity dropped about linearly as age rose.

Through a sample-barcoded 5' primer and a J-beta primer mix, a second PCR was run for about 6 to 11 cycles. Each cDNA molecule received a tag from a template-switch adaptor that had 12 random nucleotides. TCRdb re-analysed the 5' RACE reads in MiXCR, keeping a single row per CDR3 protein. The sample has approximately 580,000 distinct CDR3 sequences; under 30% are singletons. As concerns this clonotype: No antigen is known for it.

Trimming shortened V by 6 bases and J by 3 bases, and 15 bases separated the two germline ends. Germline CDR1 reads DFQATT; CDR2 reads SNEGSKA (reference sequence). The CDR3 runs to 14 residues. This sample was also put to use in a study of T cells of mothers and their children. As reported in that work: Researchers report slightly higher, though non-significant, overlap in related mother-child pairs than in unrelated pairs.

The sample comprised blood. This chain connects TRBV20-1 to TRBJ1-5; no reliable D call. The source of this sequence is a boy between 10 and 17 years old in good health. CDR3 protein: CSARRGENNQPQHF. CDR3 coding DNA: TGCAGTGCCCGTCGGGGTGAGAACAATCAGCCCCAGCATTTT.